The entry that follows covers one TCR beta chain sequence. Its target is unknown. The data derive from a study of OX40 agonist ivuxolimab in advanced cancers. About the study: Aged roughly 20 to 85 with a mean of approximately 60 years, they were about 78% male.

Findings of the study overall: There were, on average, more expanded clones in CD8+ T cells than in CD4+.

Repertoires were generated with immunoSEQ multiplex PCR, while TCRdb's copy carries only in-frame clones and drops some. The repertoire holds some 73,000 clones, about 90% seen once, with roughly 0.56% in the top ten. In germline, CDR1 is SNHLY, CDR2 FYNNEI. The CDR3 is 17 residues long. The V and J ends lost 4 bases and 9 bases, in that order; junction bases with no gene match: 20. Sequences were derived from CD4+ or CD8+ T cells sorted from blood, sampled in a trial of the OX40 agonist ivuxolimab. This TCR was recovered from an adult with an advanced solid tumor such as melanoma, head and neck, liver or kidney cancer. The chain carries TRBV2 and TRBJ2-5; 7 bases fit TRBD1. This CDR3 reads CASSGGPGTVDSMAQYF. The CDR3 DNA sequence: TGTGCCAGCAGTGGGGGACCCGGGACAGTGGACAGTATGGCCCAGTACTTC.